Listed below are T cell receptor beta chains from one sample, sequenced in a study of T cell responses to AZD1222 COVID-19 vaccine. Sequenced by immunoSEQ multiplex PCR; TCRdb stores in-frame clones only, minus some. The sample has 90,000 to 120,000 clones, 89% seen once. Material: peripheral blood, obtained on day 0 of MenACWY control vaccination. The receptors stem from an adult in good health. Each CDR3 is given with its conserved first and last residue. The D gene is left open where the match is weak. Clone size is given for some rows only: seen once, a few or many times, or a class if the clone is expanded.

>TRBJ2-7|once|TRBD2|TRBV10-3
CAISELGLAGGLSYEQYF
TGTGCCATCAGTGAGTTGGGACTAGCGGGGGGTCTCTCCTACGAGCAGTACTTC
>TRBJ2-1|once|-|TRBV11-3
CASSASREYNEQFF
TGTGCCAGCAGCGCCTCCAGGGAGTACAATGAGCAGTTCTTC
>TRBJ1-2|-|-|TRBV9
CASSVEGHATNYGYTF
TGTGCCAGCAGCGTAGAGGGGCACGCTACTAACTATGGCTACACCTTC
>TRBJ2-3|-|-|TRBV3-1/TRBV3-2
CASSQDGGGATDTQYF
TGTGCCAGCAGCCAAGATGGAGGGGGGGCTACAGATACGCAGTATTTT
>TRBJ1-2|-|-|TRBV2
CASSEGIVNYGYTF
TGTGCCAGCAGTGAGGGTATAGTTAACTATGGCTACACCTTC
>TRBJ2-1|-|-|TRBV7-9
CASSLERSVGAQQFF
TGTGCCAGCAGCTTAGAGCGGAGTGTCGGGGCCCAGCAGTTCTTC
>TRBJ1-2|-|-|TRBV6-6
CASSYQGNYGYTF
TGTGCCAGCAGTTACCAGGGGAACTATGGCTACACCTTC
>TRBJ2-7|-|-|TRBV9
CASSVDREGREQYF
TGTGCCAGCAGCGTAGACAGGGAAGGTAGGGAGCAGTACTTC
>TRBJ2-1|-|-|TRBV15
CATSRGGLGYNEQFF
TGTGCCACCAGCAGAGGCGGGTTAGGCTACAATGAGCAGTTCTTC
>TRBJ1-2|few|TRBD1|TRBV27
CASSLRTGGFGYTF
TGTGCCAGCAGTCTCCGGACAGGGGGCTTTGGCTACACCTTC
>TRBJ2-7|-|-|TRBV18
CASSPTTAGSYEQYF
TGTGCCAGCTCACCAACCACCGCGGGTTCCTACGAGCAGTACTTC
>TRBJ2-3|-|-|TRBV7-2
CASSFQGGDTQYF
TGTGCCAGCAGCTTCCAGGGGGGCGATACGCAGTATTTT
>TRBJ1-1|-|-|TRBV15
CATSRIGGYTEAFF
TGTGCCACCAGCAGGATTGGGGGGTACACTGAAGCTTTCTTT
>TRBJ2-7|-|TRBD2|TRBV7-3
CASSFSSGGPYEQYF
TGTGCCAGCAGCTTCTCAAGCGGGGGACCCTACGAGCAGTACTTC
>TRBJ1-2|-|-|TRBV4-3
CASSQDFAGVAFGGYTF
TGCGCCAGCAGCCAAGATTTCGCAGGGGTCGCGTTCGGTGGCTACACCTTC
>TRBJ2-2|-|-|TRBV28
CASRALGAGTGELFF
TGTGCCAGCAGGGCGTTGGGGGCTGGAACCGGGGAGCTGTTTTTT
>TRBJ1-2|once|-|TRBV30
CAWSVTVTRSF
TGTGCCTGGAGTGTAACGGTGACTCGGTCCTTC
>TRBJ2-7|few|-|TRBV11-2
CASRDSSYEQYF
TGTGCCAGCAGGGACAGCTCCTACGAGCAGTACTTC
>TRBJ1-2|-|-|TRBV19
CASKADGYTF
TGTGCCAGTAAGGCAGATGGCTACACCTTC
>TRBJ2-3|few|-|TRBV2
CASALGDTQYF
TGTGCCAGCGCTCTGGGAGATACGCAGTATTTT
>TRBJ1-2|-|-|TRBV12-3/TRBV12-4
CASSAPGTSGYTF
TGTGCCAGCAGTGCGCCCGGGACAAGCGGCTACACCTTC
>TRBJ1-5|-|-|TRBV7-9
CASSGPPLNQPQHF
TGTGCCAGCAGCGGGCCCCCCCTCAATCAGCCCCAGCATTTT
>TRBJ2-3|-|TRBD2|TRBV14
CASSLATSASTDTQYF
TGTGCCAGCAGCCTAGCGACTAGCGCGAGCACAGATACGCAGTATTTT
>TRBJ2-5|-|TRBD1|TRBV10-3
CASTGDQETQYF
TGTGCCAGCACAGGGGACCAAGAGACCCAGTACTTC
>TRBJ1-2|-|-|TRBV5-1
CASSFEGEFGYGYTF
TGCGCCAGCAGCTTTGAGGGGGAATTTGGCTATGGCTACACCTTC
>TRBJ2-3|-|TRBD1|TRBV18
CASSPPAGQGSDTQYF
TGTGCCAGCTCACCACCGGCGGGACAGGGATCGGATACGCAGTATTTT
>TRBJ2-7|-|TRBD2|TRBV7-7
CASSLSPPSGLPSYEQYF
TGTGCTAGCAGCCTTTCCCCTCCTAGCGGACTCCCCTCCTACGAGCAGTACTTC
>TRBJ2-7|-|TRBD1|TRBV2
CASSLEGTGGFYEQYF
TGTGCCAGCAGCTTAGAGGGGACAGGGGGCTTCTACGAGCAGTACTTC
>TRBJ2-2|-|TRBD1|TRBV5-1
CASSGRTGAGELFF
TGCGCCAGCAGCGGCAGGACAGGGGCCGGGGAGCTGTTTTTT
>TRBJ1-4|-|-|TRBV5-4
CASSQGNGEKLFF
TGTGCCAGCAGCCAGGGGAATGGAGAAAAACTGTTTTTT
>TRBJ1-4|-|-|TRBV5-1
CASSLEGRNEKLFF
TGCGCCAGCAGCTTGGAAGGGCGGAATGAAAAACTGTTTTTT
>TRBJ2-2|-|-|TRBV19
CAGQTANTGELFF
TGTGCCGGCCAGACAGCGAACACCGGGGAGCTGTTTTTT
>TRBJ1-5|-|-|TRBV11-3
CASIYGSNQPQHF
TGTGCCAGCATCTACGGCAGCAATCAGCCCCAGCATTTT
>TRBJ2-2|-|TRBD1|TRBV6-4
CASALGQVPTGELFF
TGTGCCAGCGCTTTGGGACAGGTACCTACCGGGGAGCTGTTTTTT
>TRBJ1-4|-|-|TRBV4-2
CASRPGQLNEKLFF
TGTGCCAGCCGGCCCGGGCAGCTTAATGAAAAACTGTTTTTT
>TRBJ1-4|-|TRBD1|TRBV27
CASSLSTGGVYNEKLFF
TGTGCCAGCAGTTTATCGACAGGGGGCGTTTATAATGAAAAACTGTTTTTT
>TRBJ2-2|-|-|TRBV2
CASGGRAGTGELFF
TGTGCCTCGGGTGGACGGGCGGGCACCGGGGAGCTGTTTTTT
>TRBJ1-5|-|TRBD1|TRBV5-6
CASSLDGPTGLRQPQHF
TGTGCCAGCAGCTTGGACGGCCCGACAGGGCTCAGGCAGCCCCAGCATTTT
>TRBJ2-1|-|-|TRBV2
CASTGSSYNEQFF
TGTGCCAGCACCGGCAGCTCCTACAATGAGCAGTTCTTC
>TRBJ1-2|-|-|TRBV7-3
CASSLGGGPMANYGYTF
TGTGCCAGCAGCTTAGGAGGGGGGCCCATGGCTAACTATGGCTACACCTTC
>TRBJ1-2|-|TRBD1|TRBV19
CASSTGTAYGYTF
TGTGCCAGTAGTACCGGGACAGCCTATGGCTACACCTTC
>TRBJ2-1|once|-|TRBV5-5
CASSPRESYNEQFF
TGTGCCAGCAGCCCCAGGGAATCCTACAATGAGCAGTTCTTC
>TRBJ2-2|few|TRBD2|TRBV9
CASSVAGTSAGELFF
TGTGCCAGCAGCGTTGCTGGGACTAGTGCTGGGGAGCTGTTTTTT
>TRBJ1-2|-|-|TRBV11-2
CASSLGRGGYTF
TGTGCCAGCAGCTTAGGAAGGGGTGGCTACACCTTC
>TRBJ1-1|-|-|TRBV9
CASTATGNTEAFF
TGTGCCAGCACCGCCACGGGGAACACTGAAGCTTTCTTT
>TRBJ2-3|once|-|TRBV2
CASSSTGSRSDTQYF
TGTGCCAGCAGTTCAACAGGGAGTCGGTCAGATACGCAGTATTTT
>TRBJ1-1|-|-|TRBV28
CGAGTWDGSTEAFF
TGTGGGGCAGGGACCTGGGACGGAAGCACTGAAGCTTTCTTT
>TRBJ2-3|-|-|TRBV11-2
CASSLGAGVARIDTQYF
TGTGCCAGCAGCTTAGGGGCTGGGGTAGCTCGGATAGATACGCAGTATTTT
>TRBJ2-7|-|-|TRBV5-5
CASSFGGAYEQYF
TGTGCCAGCAGCTTCGGCGGGGCCTACGAGCAGTACTTC
>TRBJ2-3|-|-|TRBV3-1/TRBV3-2
CASSRSGVTDTQYF
TGTGCCAGCTCAAGATCAGGGGTCACAGATACGCAGTATTTT
>TRBJ1-5|few|TRBD1|TRBV28
CASTLGPGQDNQPQHF
TGTGCCAGCACCCTCGGGCCGGGACAGGACAATCAGCCCCAGCATTTT
>TRBJ1-2|-|-|TRBV5-1
CASSMGQRYGYTF
TGCGCCAGCAGCATGGGACAACGATATGGCTACACCTTC